This T cell receptor (beta chain) was sequenced in a study of OX40 agonist ivuxolimab in advanced cancers. The wider study: In this trial design, patients received ivuxolimab intravenously at 0.01 to 10 mg/kg every 2 weeks. Previous treatment with anti-PD-1, anti-PD-L1 or anti-CTLA-4 therapy was allowed; over 35% had received some.

Blood sampling took place at baseline, cycle 4 day 1, and cycle 7 day 1. Method: immunoSEQ multiplex PCR; TCRdb's copy keeps in-frame clones and lacks some. The repertoire holds around 84,000 clones, with approximately 88% as singletons. CDR3 length: 15 amino acids. V was trimmed by 3 bases and J by 10 bases, leaving 16 bases between them. In germline, CDR1 is KGHSH, CDR2 LQKENI. This clone showed up just once. This specimen was CD4+ or CD8+ T cells sorted from blood, taken in a trial of the OX40 agonist ivuxolimab. The chain recombines TRBV18 with TRBJ1-6; possible D gene TRBD1, 5 bases. The receptor's source is an adult with an advanced solid tumor such as melanoma, head and neck, liver or kidney cancer. The chain's CDR3 is CASSPVDSKESPLHF. As DNA, the CDR3 is TGTGCCAGCTCACCTGTCGACAGTAAGGAATCACCCCTCCACTTT.